The rows below give T cell receptor beta chains drawn from one sample of a study of shared clonotypes between healthy human individuals. Method: immunoSEQ multiplex PCR; TCRdb's copy keeps in-frame clones and lacks some. This table holds about 2 million clones, about 95% found once. Sequenced sample: naive CD8+ T cells sorted from blood. Receptor source: a man between 18 and 29 years old in good health. The CDR3 runs from the conserved cysteine through the conserved F or W. The order of the fields is clone size, D gene, V gene, J gene, CDR3 DNA, CDR3 protein. D genes are given only for firm matches. The size of a clone is reported for some rows only, either as once, few or many, or as a class for expanded clones.

>-|TRBD1|TRBV7-9|TRBJ2-7
TGTGCCAGTTCGGGACAGGAGAACCCCTACGAGCAGTACTTC
CASSGQENPYEQYF
>few|-|TRBV10-3|TRBJ2-2
TGTGCCATCAGTGACAGGCGGGGCGACACCGGGGAGCTGTTTTTT
CAISDRRGDTGELFF
>-|TRBD2|TRBV5-6|TRBJ2-7
TGTGCCAGCAGCTTGGGACTAGCGAAATACGAGCAGTACTTC
CASSLGLAKYEQYF
>-|-|TRBV10-3|TRBJ1-2
TGTGCCATCGAATCCGCGGGGGCTGGCTACACCTTC
CAIESAGAGYTF
>once|-|TRBV4-1|TRBJ2-7
TGCGCCAGCAGCCCCCCGGCCCACGAGCAGTACTTC
CASSPPAHEQYF
>-|-|TRBV7-9|TRBJ2-3
TGTGCCAGCATCCCCGTAGGGGGACCTGAGGGTACGCAGTATTTT
CASIPVGGPEGTQYF
>-|-|TRBV2|TRBJ2-1
TGTGCCAGCAGAAACGAGGGTGAGGGACTGAACAATGAGCAGTTCTTC
CASRNEGEGLNNEQFF
>-|-|TRBV27|TRBJ2-2
TGTGCCACGTCAAATTTAGTTGATCCCGGGGAGCTGTTTTTT
CATSNLVDPGELFF
>-|-|TRBV9|TRBJ1-6
TGTGCCAGCAGCGTAGATTCCGGCCCTTTAGGGGGAATTTCACCCCTCCACTTT
CASSVDSGPLGGISPLHF
>-|-|TRBV6-5|TRBJ1-1
TGTGCCAGCAGTTACGCGACGAACACTGAAGCTTTCTTT
CASSYATNTEAFF
>-|TRBD2|TRBV7-9|TRBJ2-7
TGTGCCAGCAGCTCCCCGGGCGGGAGCCCCCCGAACGAGCAGTACTTC
CASSSPGGSPPNEQYF
>-|TRBD2|TRBV9|TRBJ2-5
TGTGCCAGCAGCGTCGAGATGGGGGGGCAAGAGACCCAGTACTTC
CASSVEMGGQETQYF
>-|-|TRBV11-2|TRBJ2-7
TGTGCCAGCAGCGAAGGACACCTCTACGAGCAGTACTTC
CASSEGHLYEQYF
>-|-|TRBV5-1|TRBJ2-2
TGCGCCAGCAGCTTGGACCCCCCGGGGGTTAACACCGGGGAGCTGTTTTTT
CASSLDPPGVNTGELFF
>-|-|TRBV7-9|TRBJ1-5
TGTGCCAGCAGCTTAGGAACCCTGGCCGATCAGCCCCAGCATTTT
CASSLGTLADQPQHF
>-|-|TRBV7-2|TRBJ2-3
TGTGCCAGCAGCTTAGGGGGTAGCACAGACACAGATACGCAGTATTTT
CASSLGGSTDTDTQYF
>-|-|TRBV11-2|TRBJ2-1
TGTGCCAGCAGGGGGGAATCCTACAATGAGCAGTTCTTC
CASRGESYNEQFF
>once|-|TRBV9|TRBJ1-1
TGTGCCAGCAGCGGAAATACAGCCGCGAATGAAGCTTTCTTT
CASSGNTAANEAFF
>-|TRBD1|TRBV5-1|TRBJ2-7
TGCGCCAGCAGCATGACTGGACAGGGGTCCTACGAGCAGTACTTC
CASSMTGQGSYEQYF
>-|-|TRBV14|TRBJ2-5
TGTGCCAGCAGCCCCGGTAGGGGGGGGAAAGAGACCCAGTACTTC
CASSPGRGGKETQYF
>-|-|TRBV5-6|TRBJ1-1
TGTGCCAGCAGCCCCGAGCCTAACACTGAAGCTTTCTTT
CASSPEPNTEAFF
>-|TRBD2|TRBV7-6|TRBJ2-2
TGTGCCAGCAGCTTAGCGATACTCCGGGCGGGAGGTTCCGACACCGGGGAGCTGTTTTTT
CASSLAILRAGGSDTGELFF
>-|-|TRBV5-1|TRBJ1-3
TGCGCCAGCGGGGCGGAATACCTGGCCTCTGGAAACACCATATATTTT
CASGAEYLASGNTIYF
>-|-|TRBV9|TRBJ1-2
TGTGCCAGCAGCCCCCGGGCAGGGGATACTATAAACTATGGCTACACCTTC
CASSPRAGDTINYGYTF
>-|-|TRBV5-8|TRBJ2-3
TGTGCCAGCAGCTTGACTCCAGGGAAGACAGATACGCAGTATTTT
CASSLTPGKTDTQYF
>-|-|TRBV28|TRBJ2-7
TGTGCCAGCAGCCCCCATACAGTCTACGAGCAGTACTTC
CASSPHTVYEQYF
>-|TRBD1|TRBV28|TRBJ2-1
TGTGCCAGCAGTGCCGGGACAGGGGGCAAGAATGAGCAGTTCTTC
CASSAGTGGKNEQFF
>-|-|TRBV28|TRBJ2-3
TGTGCCAGCAGTTTAGACAGCCCTAGCACAGATACGCAGTATTTT
CASSLDSPSTDTQYF
>-|TRBD2|TRBV28|TRBJ2-5
TGTGCCAGCAGTTTCCCGACTAGCGGGGGGCAAGAGACCCAGTACTTC
CASSFPTSGGQETQYF
>-|-|TRBV10-3|TRBJ1-1
TGTGGTACCGGGTGGGGGTCGAACACTGAAGCTTTCTTT
CGTGWGSNTEAFF
>-|TRBD1|TRBV5-4|TRBJ1-3
TGTGCCAGCAGCTTCGACAGGGCTGGAAACACCATATATTTT
CASSFDRAGNTIYF
>-|-|TRBV6-5|TRBJ2-5
TGTGCCAGCAGTTACCTTCGGGGCGGAGAAGAGACCCAGTACTTC
CASSYLRGGEETQYF
>-|-|TRBV5-6|TRBJ1-5
TGTGCCAGCAGCATCGGGACACGGACGAATCAGCCCCAGCATTTT
CASSIGTRTNQPQHF
>-|-|TRBV25-1|TRBJ2-3
TGTGCCAGCGGACTGCCTAGCACAGATACGCAGTATTTT
CASGLPSTDTQYF
>once|-|TRBV5-6|TRBJ2-3
TGTGCCAGCAGCACCCCGGTGGATACGCAGTATTTT
CASSTPVDTQYF
>-|-|TRBV6-5|TRBJ2-2
TGTGCCAGCAGTTACTCGTTTAGCGAGCACGGGGAGCTGTTTTTT
CASSYSFSEHGELFF
>-|-|TRBV27|TRBJ2-5
TGTGCCAGCAGTTTATCGGGGGCCCAAGAGACCCAGTACTTC
CASSLSGAQETQYF
>-|TRBD2|TRBV9|TRBJ2-1
TGTGCCAGCAGCGTTGCGACTAGCGGGAGCCCCCATGAGCAGTTCTTC
CASSVATSGSPHEQFF
>-|TRBD1|TRBV2|TRBJ2-4
TGTGCCAGCAGTACAGGGGACGGCAAAAACATTCAGTACTTC
CASSTGDGKNIQYF
>-|TRBD1|TRBV19|TRBJ2-7
TGTGCCAGTAGCATAACAGGGGTGACCTACGAGCAGTACTTC
CASSITGVTYEQYF
>-|TRBD1|TRBV28|TRBJ1-2
TGTGCCAGCAGTACCGACAGGGGGCGCCACTATGGCTACACCTTC
CASSTDRGRHYGYTF
>-|TRBD2|TRBV6-5|TRBJ2-1
TGTGCCAGCAGTTACTTTGGCGGGAGCACCTACAATGAGCAGTTCTTC
CASSYFGGSTYNEQFF
>-|-|TRBV2|TRBJ1-4
TGTGCCAGCAACAGGGAGATGCGGAATGAAAAACTGTTTTTT
CASNREMRNEKLFF
>-|-|TRBV6-5|TRBJ2-3
TGTGCCAGCAGTTACGCGGAGGGTGATACGCAGTATTTT
CASSYAEGDTQYF
>-|TRBD1|TRBV13|TRBJ1-1
TGTGCCAGCAGCTTATTTCGCGGACAGGGCGGGACTGAAGCTTTCTTT
CASSLFRGQGGTEAFF
>-|TRBD2|TRBV7-6|TRBJ2-7
TGTGCCAGCAGCCCCGGGACTAGCTGGAGCTCCTACGAGCAGTACTTC
CASSPGTSWSSYEQYF
>-|-|TRBV9|TRBJ1-3
TGTGCCAGCAGCGTAGGCCAGGGTCCACTCTCTGGAAACACCATATATTTT
CASSVGQGPLSGNTIYF
>-|-|TRBV6-1|TRBJ2-5
TGTGCCAGCAGTGACCTGGACTATGAAGAGACCCAGTACTTC
CASSDLDYEETQYF
>-|-|TRBV7-8|TRBJ2-2
TGTGCCAGCAGCCATTCACCCGGGGAGCTGTTTTTT
CASSHSPGELFF
>-|TRBD2|TRBV2|TRBJ2-1
TGTGCCAGCAGTGAAGCCCCTAGCGGATTCTACAATGAGCAGTTCTTC
CASSEAPSGFYNEQFF
>-|-|TRBV27|TRBJ2-7
TGTGCCAGCAGTCCCCGCCCTATCGGGACTGATTACGAGCAGTACTTC
CASSPRPIGTDYEQYF
>-|-|TRBV7-9|TRBJ1-2
TGTGCCAGCAGCTTAGCAGGCAACTATGGCTACACCTTC
CASSLAGNYGYTF